Listed here are 14 T cell receptor beta chains from one sample, sequenced in a study of T-cell reconstitution after alpha-beta-depleted transplantation in children. Unique molecular identifiers were built into the TCRbeta library. In TCRdb, the PCR reads were re-called with MiXCR into one record per CDR3 protein. The sample comprises approximately 210,000 distinct CDR3 sequences, about 14% of which are singletons, and around 13% rests with the top ten. The sample was PBMCs from the stem cell graft donor, taken from the stem cell graft. The receptor source for this set is a human donor who donated a stem cell graft to a child with acute lymphoblastic leukemia.

This clonotype was seen only a few times. The rearrangement joins TRBV18 to TRBJ1-1, with unresolved D. The germline V gene encodes CDR1 KGHSH and CDR2 LQKENI. The V end lost 1 base, the J end lost 1 base, and 13 bases lay between the germline ends. The CDR3 extends over 16 amino acids. The CDR3 region has the DNA TGTGCCAGCTCACCACGGCCAACTAGCCCGAACACTGAAGCTTTCTTT. This codes for CASSPRPTSPNTEAFF.

This clonotype has ten or more counts. V usage is TRBV7-9 and J usage is TRBJ1-1, with a tentative D call TRBD1 (6 bases). The germline V gene has CDR1 SEHNR and CDR2 FQNEAQ (reference sequence). The CDR3 covers 14 residues. The germline V and J ends were trimmed by 3 bases and 5 bases, with 13 bases remaining between them. Here the CDR3 DNA reads TGTGCCAGCAGCTTGGAAGGGGGTGGGACTGAAGCTTTCTTT. This gives the protein CASSLEGGGTEAFF.

This clonotype has ten or more counts. As DNA, the CDR3 is TGCAGTGCTAGATTATACGATGGTTCACCCCTCCACTTT. Protein product: CSARLYDGSPLHF. The chain joins TRBV20-1 to TRBJ1-6; D gene uncertain. The germline gives CDR1 DFQATT, CDR2 SNEGSKA (reference sequence). The CDR3 contains 13 residues. V lost 2 bases, J lost 9 bases, and 11 bases lay in between.

Remarks on this clonotype: Being one base from a much bigger clone, this may be a read error. The chain is built from TRBV10-3 and TRBJ2-1; 7 nucleotides match TRBD2. CDR1 is ENHRY, CDR2 SYGVKD, per germline. J gave up 7 bases and V 0 bases, and 6 bases lay outside the gene matches. This CDR3 has 15 amino acids. The CDR3 here is CAISESGASGNEQFF. CDR3 nucleotide sequence: TGTGCCATCAGTGAGTCTGGGGCTAGCGGAAATGAGCAGTTCTTC.

The J gene is TRBJ2-1, the V gene TRBV30; 10 bases align to TRBD2. In germline, CDR1 is GTSNPN, CDR2 SVGIG (reference sequence). V gave up 4 bases and J gave up 2 bases; unmatched junction bases: 14. The CDR3 is made up of 18 amino acids. The CDR3 here is CAWKTWGSGRRPYNEQFF. In DNA, the CDR3 is TGTGCCTGGAAGACATGGGGTAGCGGGAGGCGTCCCTACAATGAGCAGTTCTTC.

This clonotype was observed at least ten times. V and J are TRBV5-6 and TRBJ2-2; TRBD2 matches 10 bases. J lost 2 bases, V lost 7 bases, and 5 bases had no gene match. Germline CDR1 is SGHDT and CDR2 is YYEEEE. CDR3 size: 15 residues. CDR3 DNA sequence: TGTGCCAGCGCTGGACTAGCGGTAAACACCGGGGAGCTGTTTTTT. This gives the protein CASAGLAVNTGELFF.

The table lists this clonotype with many counts. The chain employs TRBV7-9 and TRBJ2-6, with unresolved D. The CDR3 covers 15 residues. Germline V gene data show CDR1 as SEHNR and CDR2 as FQNEAQ (reference sequence). V was cut by 3 bases and J by 0 bases, with 6 bases left in between. The CDR3 bases are TGTGCCAGCAGCTTTGTCCCCTCTGGGGCCAACGTCCTGACTTTC. Amino acid sequence: CASSFVPSGANVLTF. The whole variable domain, filled in from reference TRBV7-9 and TRBJ2-6, reads DTGVSQNPRHKITKRGQNVTFRCDPISEHNRLYWYRQTLGQGPEFLTYFQNEAQLEKSRLLSDRFSAERPKGSFSTLEIQRTEQGDSAMYLCASSFVPSGANVLTFGAGSRLTVL.

This clonotype was detected many times. This chain links TRBV20-1 with TRBJ1-2, with D possibly being TRBD1 (6 bases). The CDR3 sequence is 13 residues long. Trimming took off 1 base at V and 8 bases at J, with 14 bases between the two ends. Germline V gene data show CDR1 as DFQATT and CDR2 as SNEGSKA (reference sequence). CDR3 in amino acids: CSARAQGPRGYTF. DNA of the CDR3: TGCAGTGCTAGAGCTCAGGGGCCTAGAGGCTACACCTTC.

This clonotype occurred a few times. The chain employs TRBV20-1 and TRBJ2-3; the D gene is possibly TRBD1 (6 bases). This CDR3 region has 15 residues. Trimming left V 5 bases short and J 4 bases short, with 19 bases between. Germline V gene sequence: CDR1 DFQATT, CDR2 SNEGSKA (reference sequence). CDR3 loop: CSALRVAGESDTQYF. The CDR3 coding sequence is TGCAGTGCTCTTAGGGTGGCAGGGGAGTCAGATACGCAGTATTTT.

The chain links TRBV30 to TRBJ2-3; D gene ambiguous. V lost 0 bases and J 3 bases, leaving 4 bases between the germline ends. This CDR3 comprises 12 residues. CDR1 and CDR2 from the germline V gene are GTSNPN and SVGIG (reference sequence). This CDR3 is CAWSVKTDTQYF. The DNA of the CDR3 is TGTGCCTGGAGTGTAAAGACAGATACGCAGTATTTT.

The table lists this clonotype with a few counts. The chain is built from TRBV5-1 and TRBJ2-7; 9 bases are a match to TRBD1. The CDR3 is made up of 16 amino acids. Germline V gene sequence: CDR1 SGHRS, CDR2 YFSETQ. The trim removed 4 bases at V and 6 bases at J, leaving 14 bases unmatched. This CDR3 reads CASSGGWTGVGAEQYF. DNA of the CDR3: TGCGCCAGCAGCGGCGGATGGACAGGGGTGGGAGCCGAGCAGTACTTC.

This clonotype occurred many times. This chain joins TRBV28 and TRBJ2-7, with D possibly being TRBD1 (6 bases). Looked up from germline, CDR1 is MDHEN and CDR2 is SYDVKM. Trimming took off 6 bases at V and 3 bases at J, with 18 bases between the two ends. This CDR3 spans 15 amino acids. CDR3 sequence: CASRQRTDDYYEQYF. In DNA form, the CDR3 reads TGTGCCAGCAGACAAAGGACAGATGATTACTACGAGCAGTACTTC.

This clonotype was found many times. This rearrangement joins TRBV5-1 to TRBJ1-5; a possible D gene is TRBD1 (6 bases). V lost 0 bases and J 2 bases, leaving 9 bases between the germline ends. The CDR3 extends over 15 amino acids. The germline gives CDR1 SGHRS, CDR2 YFSETQ. CDR3 protein: CASSLVSGGNQPQHF. DNA for the CDR3: TGCGCCAGCAGCTTGGTTTCAGGGGGCAATCAGCCCCAGCATTTT.

Ten or more counts support this clonotype. This chain joins TRBV15 and TRBJ2-1, with TRBD1 matching over 10 bases. The length of the CDR3 is 15 residues. CDR1 and CDR2 (germline): LNHNV, YYDKDF (reference sequence). The V gene end was trimmed by 8 bases and the J gene end by 2 bases; junction bases not matched to a gene: 6. CDR3 sequence reads: CATGAGTGAYNEQFF. The CDR3 DNA is TGTGCCACCGGGGCCGGGACAGGGGCCTACAATGAGCAGTTCTTC.